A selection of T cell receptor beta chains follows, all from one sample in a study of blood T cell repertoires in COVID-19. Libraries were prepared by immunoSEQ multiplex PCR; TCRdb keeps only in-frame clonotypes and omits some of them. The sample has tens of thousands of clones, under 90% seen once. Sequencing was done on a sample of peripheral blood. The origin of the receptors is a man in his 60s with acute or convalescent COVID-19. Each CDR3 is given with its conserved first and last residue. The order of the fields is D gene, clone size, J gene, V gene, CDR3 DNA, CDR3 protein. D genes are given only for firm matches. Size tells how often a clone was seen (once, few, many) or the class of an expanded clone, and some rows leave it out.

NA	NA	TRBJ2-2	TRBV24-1	TGTGCCACCAGTGACTTCGGTAGGGGGGGCACCGGGGAGCTGTTTTTT	CATSDFGRGGTGELFF
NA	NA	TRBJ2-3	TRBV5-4	TGTGCCAGCAGCTTGGCCCCAGAAACACCCACAGATACGCAGTATTTT	CASSLAPETPTDTQYF
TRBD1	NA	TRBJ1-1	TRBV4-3	TGCGCCAGCAGCCCAGGACAGGGATTGAACACTGAAGCTTTCTTT	CASSPGQGLNTEAFF
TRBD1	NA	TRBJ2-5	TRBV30	TGTGCCTGGACCCAGCAGGGGGCCGAAAAGACCCAGTACTTC	CAWTQQGAEKTQYF
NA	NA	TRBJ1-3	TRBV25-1	TGTGCCAGCAGTCTTTGGGGGGACACCATATATTTT	CASSLWGDTIYF
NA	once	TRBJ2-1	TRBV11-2	TGTGCCAGCAGCTTTTCTAATAGCTCCTACAATGAGCAGTTCTTC	CASSFSNSSYNEQFF
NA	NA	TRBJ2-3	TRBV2	TGTGCCAGCAGCTCCACAGATACGCAGTATTTT	CASSSTDTQYF
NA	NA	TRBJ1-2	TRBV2	TGTGCCAGCAGTGACAGTTACTATGGCTACACCTTC	CASSDSYYGYTF
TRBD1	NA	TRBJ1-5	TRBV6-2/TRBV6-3	TGTGCCAGCAGTTACGGGACAGGACAGCCCCAGCATTTT	CASSYGTGQPQHF
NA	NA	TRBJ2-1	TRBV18	TGTGCCAGCTCACCAGTCGGGGATGAGCAGTTCTTC	CASSPVGDEQFF
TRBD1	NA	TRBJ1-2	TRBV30	TGTGCCTGGAGTACACAGGGGTATGGCTACACCTTC	CAWSTQGYGYTF
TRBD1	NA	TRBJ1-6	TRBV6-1	TGTGCCAGCAGTGTTATAGGACAGGGAGTCGGGGGTAATTCACCCCTCCACTTT	CASSVIGQGVGGNSPLHF
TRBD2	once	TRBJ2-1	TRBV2	TGTGCCAGCAGACCCAGGACTAGCGGGGGGTACAATGAGCAGTTCTTC	CASRPRTSGGYNEQFF
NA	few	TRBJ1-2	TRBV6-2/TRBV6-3	TGTGCCAGCAGTTATAGGACTGTGAACTATGGCTACACCTTC	CASSYRTVNYGYTF
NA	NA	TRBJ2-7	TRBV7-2	TGTGCCAGCAGTATAGGGGGGGGCAGGACCTCTCCCGAGCAGTACTTC	CASSIGGGRTSPEQYF
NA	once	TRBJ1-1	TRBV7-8	TGTGCCAGCAGCGACACCGAAGAGGACTCGAACACTGAAGCTTTCTTT	CASSDTEEDSNTEAFF
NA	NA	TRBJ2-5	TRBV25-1	TGTGCCAGCGAACGGGACACTAAAGGGGAGACCCAGTACTTC	CASERDTKGETQYF
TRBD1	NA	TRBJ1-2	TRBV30	TGTGCCTGGAGTGTTAGGGACAGGGTTTATGGCTACACCTTC	CAWSVRDRVYGYTF
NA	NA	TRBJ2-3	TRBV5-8	TGTGCCAGCAGCCTGAGCGGGCTAACAGATACGCAGTATTTT	CASSLSGLTDTQYF
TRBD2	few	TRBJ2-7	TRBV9	TGTGCCAGCAGCGTAGCTAGCGGGGGGGCGCAAGAGCAGTACTTC	CASSVASGGAQEQYF
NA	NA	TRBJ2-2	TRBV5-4	TGTGCCAGCAGCTTGGCAGGACTGAACACCGGGGAGCTGTTTTTT	CASSLAGLNTGELFF
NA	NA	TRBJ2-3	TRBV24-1	TGTGCCACCAGTGATTCTGTTATGAGCACAGATACGCAGTATTTT	CATSDSVMSTDTQYF
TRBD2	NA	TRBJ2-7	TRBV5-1	TGCGCCAGCAGCTTCAGCGGGGGGGCCTACGAGCAGTACTTC	CASSFSGGAYEQYF
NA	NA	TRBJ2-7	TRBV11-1	TGTGCCAGCAGCCTGGGAGGTCACGAGCAGTACTTC	CASSLGGHEQYF
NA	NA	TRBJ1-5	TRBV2	TGTGCCAGCAGTGAAATAGATAGCAATCAGCCCCAGCATTTT	CASSEIDSNQPQHF
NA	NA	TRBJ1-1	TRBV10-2	TGCGCCAGCAGTGCGGGATTGGGAGCTTTCTTT	CASSAGLGAFF
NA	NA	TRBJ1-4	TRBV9	TGTGCCAGCAGCGTGGGGGGAGACGAAAAACTGTTTTTT	CASSVGGDEKLFF
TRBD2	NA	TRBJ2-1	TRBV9	TGTGCCAGCAGCGTAGAAACGGGGGGTCCCGGATACAATGAGCAGTTCTTC	CASSVETGGPGYNEQFF
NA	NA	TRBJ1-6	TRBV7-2	TGTGCCAGCAGCTATACCGGGATCTATAATTCACCCCTCCACTTT	CASSYTGIYNSPLHF
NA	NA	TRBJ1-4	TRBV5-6	TGTGCCAGCAGCTTGTTGGGGCCCCAGACGGCTAATGAAAAACTGTTTTTT	CASSLLGPQTANEKLFF
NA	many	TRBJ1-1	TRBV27	TGTGCCAGCAAGTTTCAGGGGCTTAACACTGAAGCTTTCTTT	CASKFQGLNTEAFF
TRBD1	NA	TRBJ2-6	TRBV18	TGTGCCAGTGGACAGGGGAACTCTGGGGCCAACGTCCTGACTTTC	CASGQGNSGANVLTF
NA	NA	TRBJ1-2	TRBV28	TGTGCCAGCAGTTACGACAGGAATGGCTACACCTTC	CASSYDRNGYTF
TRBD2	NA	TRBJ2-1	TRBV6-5	TGTGCCAGCAGCAGAGGACTAGCAACTTTCGATGAGCAGTTCTTC	CASSRGLATFDEQFF
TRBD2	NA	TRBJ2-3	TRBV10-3	TGTGCCATCAGCCCCGCCGGAGGGGCGGGGGGGCCAAACGCAGATACGCAGTATTTT	CAISPAGGAGGPNADTQYF
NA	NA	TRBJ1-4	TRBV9	TGTGCCAGCAGCGGAAATCAGGGGGAAAAACTGTTTTTT	CASSGNQGEKLFF
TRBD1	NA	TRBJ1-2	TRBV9	TGTGCCAGCAGCACAGGGGACAGGGGGGTAGACTATGGCTACACCTTC	CASSTGDRGVDYGYTF
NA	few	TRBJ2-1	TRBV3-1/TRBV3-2	TGTGCCAGCAGTTTAGGGGGGGGGAGTAGGAATGAGCAGTTCTTC	CASSLGGGSRNEQFF
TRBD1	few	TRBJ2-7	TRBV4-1	TGCGCCAGCAGCTTAAGGCCTCCGGGACAGGTTCTCTACGAGCAGTACTTC	CASSLRPPGQVLYEQYF
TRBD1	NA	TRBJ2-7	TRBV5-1	TGCGCCAGCAGCGCCGACAGGGGCTCTGGGTACGAGCAGTACTTC	CASSADRGSGYEQYF
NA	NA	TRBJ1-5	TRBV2	TGTGCCACCAGGACAGTTAGCAATCAGCCCCAGCATTTT	CATRTVSNQPQHF
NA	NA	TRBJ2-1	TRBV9	TGTGCCAGCAGCGTAGCGGACAGCCACTCTCGTAGTGAGCAGTTCTTC	CASSVADSHSRSEQFF
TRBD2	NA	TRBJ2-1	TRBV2	TGTGCCAGCAGGGAATGGACTAGCGGATTAAATGAGCAGTTCTTC	CASREWTSGLNEQFF
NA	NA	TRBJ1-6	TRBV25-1	TGTGCCAGCAGTGAAGATGTCAGTCAAACCTATAATTCACCCCTCCACTTT	CASSEDVSQTYNSPLHF
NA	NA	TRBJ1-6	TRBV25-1	TGTGCCAGCAGTGATAGGACATTTTCACCCCTCCACTTT	CASSDRTFSPLHF
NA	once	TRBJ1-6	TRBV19	TGTGCCAGTAGTTTTTTGTGGGGCGGCAGCCGAGGTTCACCCCTCCACTTT	CASSFLWGGSRGSPLHF
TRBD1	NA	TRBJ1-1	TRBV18	TGTGCCAGCTCACGGACAGGGCCTATGAACACTGAAGCTTTCTTT	CASSRTGPMNTEAFF
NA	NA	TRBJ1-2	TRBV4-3	TGCGCCAGCAGCCAAGATAGCGGACATGGCTACACCTTC	CASSQDSGHGYTF
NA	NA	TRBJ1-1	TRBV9	TGTGCCAGCAGCGTCGGAGGTGGAAGTAACACTGAAGCTTTCTTT	CASSVGGGSNTEAFF
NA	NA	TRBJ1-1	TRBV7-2	TGTGCCAGCAGCTTAGACGGAGTGAACACTGAAGCTTTCTTT	CASSLDGVNTEAFF
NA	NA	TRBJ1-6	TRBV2	TGTGCCAGCAGTGTGCAGGGGCCACATTCACCCCTCCACTTT	CASSVQGPHSPLHF
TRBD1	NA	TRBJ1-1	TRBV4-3	TGCGCCAGCAGCCAAGGTGGCAGGGGGAAGAACACTGAAGCTTTCTTT	CASSQGGRGKNTEAFF
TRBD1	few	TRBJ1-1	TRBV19	TGTGCCAGTACCCGGGACAGGGCTGAATACACTGAAGCTTTCTTT	CASTRDRAEYTEAFF
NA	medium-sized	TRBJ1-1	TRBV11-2	TGTGCCAGCAGCTTCCAGGGAGGATTAGAAGCTTTCTTT	CASSFQGGLEAFF
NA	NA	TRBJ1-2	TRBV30	TGTGCTGGGAGGTCCCTTCGGGGCTACACCTTC	CAGRSLRGYTF
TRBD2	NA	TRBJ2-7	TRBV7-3	TGTGCCAGCAGCTTAAACGGGGGGGCTTTCGAGCAGTACTTC	CASSLNGGAFEQYF
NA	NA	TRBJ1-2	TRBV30	TGTGCCTGGAGTGCGAGCCGTAACTATGGCTACACCTTC	CAWSASRNYGYTF
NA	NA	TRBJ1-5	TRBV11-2	TGTGCCAGCAGCTTGGTCGGGGAAGATAGCAATCAGCCCCAGCATTTT	CASSLVGEDSNQPQHF
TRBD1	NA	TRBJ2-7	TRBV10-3	TGTGCCATCAGTGAAGCAGGGGGTCCCTACGAGCAGTACTTC	CAISEAGGPYEQYF